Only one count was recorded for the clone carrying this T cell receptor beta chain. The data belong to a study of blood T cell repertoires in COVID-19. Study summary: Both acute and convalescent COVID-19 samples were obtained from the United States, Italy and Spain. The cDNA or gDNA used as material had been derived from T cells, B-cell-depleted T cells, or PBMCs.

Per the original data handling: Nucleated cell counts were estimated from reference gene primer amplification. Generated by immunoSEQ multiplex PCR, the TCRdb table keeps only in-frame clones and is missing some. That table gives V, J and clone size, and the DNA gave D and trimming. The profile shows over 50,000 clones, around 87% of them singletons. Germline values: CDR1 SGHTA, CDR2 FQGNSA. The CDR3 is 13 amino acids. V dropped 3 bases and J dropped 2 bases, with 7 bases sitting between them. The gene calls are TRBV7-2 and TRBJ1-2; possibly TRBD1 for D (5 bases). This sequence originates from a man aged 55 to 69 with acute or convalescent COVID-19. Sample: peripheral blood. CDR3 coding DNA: TGTGCCAGCAGCTTTGGGGGGAACTATGGCTACACCTTC. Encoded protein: CASSFGGNYGYTF. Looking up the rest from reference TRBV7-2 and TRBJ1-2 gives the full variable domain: GAGVSQSPSNKVTEKGKDVELRCDPISGHTALYWYRQSLGQGLEFLIYFQGNSAPDKSGLPSDRFSAERTGGSVSTLTIQRTQQEDSAVYLCASSFGGNYGYTFGSGTRLTVV.